This T cell receptor (beta chain) was profiled in a study of beta chain features in type 1 diabetes. Every bit of the isolated RNA underwent reverse transcription, so sequencing read expressed TCRB transcripts. The data were produced by immunoSEQ multiplex PCR, yet TCRdb's version contains in-frame clones alone and is incomplete. Here the sample spans 150,000 to 180,000 clones, 11% being singletons. The germline gives CDR1 KGHSH, CDR2 LQKENI. The CDR3 is made up of 15 amino acids. V lost 1 base, J lost 7 bases, and 14 bases lay in between. The V and J genes are TRBV18 and TRBJ1-5, with D perhaps TRBD1 (6 bases). The clonotype comes from a man between 18 and 35 years old in good health. The sequenced sample consisted of central memory CD4+ T cells from blood. In nucleotides, the CDR3 is TGTGCCAGCTCACCACGGGAGACAGGACTGCAGCCCCAGCATTTT. It encodes CASSPRETGLQPQHF. Using reference TRBV18 and TRBJ1-5 for the parts outside the CDR3, the full variable domain is NAGVMQNPRHLVRRRGQEARLRCSPMKGHSHVYWYRQLPEEGLKFMVYLQKENIIDESGMPKERFSAEFPKEGPSILRIQQVVRGDSAAYFCASSPRETGLQPQHFGDGTRLSIL.